This is a list of T cell receptor beta chains from one sample in a study of cytomegalovirus exposure and HLA in healthy donors. Sequencing used immunoSEQ multiplex PCR; TCRdb keeps in-frame clones, though not all of them. The table records about 170,000 clones, 70% to 80% of them present only once. The sequenced sample consisted of PBMCs. Every receptor here comes from a woman aged 45-60 years in good health and CMV-seronegative. CDR3s include the opening cysteine and the closing phenylalanine or tryptophan.

v_call,cdr3_aa
TRBV11-3,CASSLRGGPPIF
TRBV28,CASSPPGQGLSYEQYF
TRBV7-9,CASSIGTSWGDTQYF
TRBV4-2,CASRERQGAGGEQYF
TRBV4-1,CASSQDRQKRLFF
TRBV4-2,CASSQDLGDSGSPLHF
TRBV11-2,CASSLGPQSGGYTF
TRBV11-2,CASSLARANVLTF
TRBV19,CASSILTGAMNTEAFF
TRBV7-9,CASSAKRGDREETQYF
TRBV14,CASSRPTSGLFDGGETQYF
TRBV2,CASGQGYEQYF
TRBV28,CASSLIAAVQYF
TRBV11-3,CASSDEGLANNEQFF
TRBV28,CASSFFVGARTEAFF
TRBV9,CASSDPRQGTSGRAPYSYNEQFF